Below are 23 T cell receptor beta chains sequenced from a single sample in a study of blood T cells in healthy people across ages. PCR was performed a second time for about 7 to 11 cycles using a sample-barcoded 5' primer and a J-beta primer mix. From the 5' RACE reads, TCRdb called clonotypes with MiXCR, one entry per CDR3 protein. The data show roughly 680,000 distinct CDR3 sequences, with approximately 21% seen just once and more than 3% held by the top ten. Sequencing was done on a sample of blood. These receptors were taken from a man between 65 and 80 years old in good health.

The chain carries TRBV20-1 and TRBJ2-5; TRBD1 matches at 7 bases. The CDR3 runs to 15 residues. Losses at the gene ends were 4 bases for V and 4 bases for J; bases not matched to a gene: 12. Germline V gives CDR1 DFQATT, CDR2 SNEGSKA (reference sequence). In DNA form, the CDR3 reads TGCAGTGCTACCCGCCCGACAGGGCTAGGAGAGACCCAGTACTTC. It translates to CSATRPTGLGETQYF.

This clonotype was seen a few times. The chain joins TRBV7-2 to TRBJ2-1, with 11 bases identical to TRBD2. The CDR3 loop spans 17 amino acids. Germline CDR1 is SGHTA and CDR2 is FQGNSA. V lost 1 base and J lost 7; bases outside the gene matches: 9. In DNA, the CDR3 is TGTGCCAGCAGCTTAGGGGCGCTAGCGGGAGGCAGGAATGAGCAGTTCTTC. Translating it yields CASSLGALAGGRNEQFF.

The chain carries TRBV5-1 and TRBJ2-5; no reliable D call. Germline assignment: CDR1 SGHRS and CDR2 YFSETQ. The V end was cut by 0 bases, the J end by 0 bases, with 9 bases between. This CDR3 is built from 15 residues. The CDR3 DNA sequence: TGCGCCAGCAGCTTGGGCAGTATCTACCAAGAGACCCAGTACTTC. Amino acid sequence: CASSLGSIYQETQYF.

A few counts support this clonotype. CDR3 protein: CASSKEYQETQYF. CDR3 coding DNA: TGTGCCAGCAGTAAAGAGTACCAAGAGACCCAGTACTTC. This rearrangement joins TRBV28 to TRBJ2-5; the D is unclear. This CDR3 is built from 13 residues. Germline CDR1 MDHEN, CDR2 SYDVKM. Trimming shortened V by 5 bases and J by 0 bases, and 7 bases separated the two germline ends.

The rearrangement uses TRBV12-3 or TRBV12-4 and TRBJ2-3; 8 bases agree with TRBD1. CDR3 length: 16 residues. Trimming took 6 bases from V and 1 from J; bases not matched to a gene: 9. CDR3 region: CASSPDRGLGTDTQYF. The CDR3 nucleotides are TGTGCCAGCAGCCCCGACAGGGGATTAGGCACAGATACGCAGTATTTT.

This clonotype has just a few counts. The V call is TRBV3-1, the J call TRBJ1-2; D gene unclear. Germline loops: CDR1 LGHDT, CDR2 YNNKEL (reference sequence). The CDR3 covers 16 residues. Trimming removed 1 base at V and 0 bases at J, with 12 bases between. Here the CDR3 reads CASSQGTGKPNYGYTF. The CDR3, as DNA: TGTGCCAGCAGCCAAGGGACGGGTAAACCTAACTATGGCTACACCTTC. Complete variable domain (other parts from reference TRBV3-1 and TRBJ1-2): DTAVSQTPKYLVTQMGNDKSIKCEQNLGHDTMYWYKQDSKKFLKIMFSYNNKELIINETVPNRFSPKSPDKAHLNLHINSLELGDSAVYFCASSQGTGKPNYGYTFGSGTRLTVV.

CDR3 bases: TGTGCCACCAGTGAAGGGACAGGACACCAAGAGACCCAGTACTTC. Amino acid sequence: CATSEGTGHQETQYF. V gene TRBV24-1 combines with J gene TRBJ2-5, with 8 bases that match TRBD1. Per germline, CDR1 KGHDR and CDR2 SFDVKD. This CDR3 region has 15 residues. V was pared by 4 bases and J by 0 bases, with 3 bases of the junction left unmatched.

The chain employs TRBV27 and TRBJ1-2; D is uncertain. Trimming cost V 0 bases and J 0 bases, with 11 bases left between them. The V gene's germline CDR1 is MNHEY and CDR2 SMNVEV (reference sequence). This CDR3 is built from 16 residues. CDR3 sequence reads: CASSLSVNAANYGYTF. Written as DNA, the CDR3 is TGTGCCAGCAGTTTATCAGTAAATGCAGCTAACTATGGCTACACCTTC.

The CDR3 nucleotides read TGTGCCAGCAGTTACAACGGGGGCGCGCAAAAACTGTTTTTT. This sequence encodes CASSYNGGAQKLFF. The V call is TRBV27, the J call TRBJ1-4, with D maybe TRBD1 (6 bases). Trimming pared 4 bases from V and 9 bases from J, leaving 15 bases between. Germline V gene data show CDR1 as MNHEY and CDR2 as SMNVEV (reference sequence). The CDR3 sequence is 14 residues long.

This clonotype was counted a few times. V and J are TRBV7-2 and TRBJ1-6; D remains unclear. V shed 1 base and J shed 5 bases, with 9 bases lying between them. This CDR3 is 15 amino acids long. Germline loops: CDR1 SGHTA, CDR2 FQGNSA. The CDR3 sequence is CASSLEQLNNSPLHF. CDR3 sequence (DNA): TGTGCCAGCAGCTTAGAGCAGCTAAATAATTCACCCCTCCACTTT.

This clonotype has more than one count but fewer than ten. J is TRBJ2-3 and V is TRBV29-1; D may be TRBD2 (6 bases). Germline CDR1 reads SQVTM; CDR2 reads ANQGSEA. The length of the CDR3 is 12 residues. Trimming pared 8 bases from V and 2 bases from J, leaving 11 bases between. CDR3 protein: CSTRDFTDTQYF. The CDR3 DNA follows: TGCAGCACCAGGGACTTCACAGATACGCAGTATTTT.

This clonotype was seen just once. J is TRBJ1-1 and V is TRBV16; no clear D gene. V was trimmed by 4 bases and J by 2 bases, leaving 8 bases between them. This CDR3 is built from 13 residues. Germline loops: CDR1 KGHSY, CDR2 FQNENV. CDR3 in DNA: TGTGCCAGCAGCCCAGAGACCAACACTGAAGCTTTCTTT. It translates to CASSPETNTEAFF. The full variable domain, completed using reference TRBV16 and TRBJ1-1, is GEEVAQTPKHLVRGEGQKAKLYCAPIKGHSYVFWYQQVLKNEFKFLISFQNENVFDETGMPKERFSAKCLPNSPCSLEIQATKLEDSAVYFCASSPETNTEAFFGQGTRLTVV.

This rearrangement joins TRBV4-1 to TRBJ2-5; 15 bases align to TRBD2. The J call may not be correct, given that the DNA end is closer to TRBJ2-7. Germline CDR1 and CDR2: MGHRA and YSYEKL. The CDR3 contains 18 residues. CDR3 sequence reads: CASSQVPRTSGRAYEQYF. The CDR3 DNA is TGCGCCAGCAGCCAAGTACCCCGGACTAGCGGGAGGGCATACGAGCAGTACTTC.

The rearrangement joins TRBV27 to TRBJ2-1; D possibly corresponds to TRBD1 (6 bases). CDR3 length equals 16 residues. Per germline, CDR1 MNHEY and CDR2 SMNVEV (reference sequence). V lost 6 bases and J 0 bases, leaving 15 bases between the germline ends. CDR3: CASSPTTGYSYNEQFF. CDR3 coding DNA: TGTGCCAGCAGCCCCACCACAGGGTACTCCTACAATGAGCAGTTCTTC.

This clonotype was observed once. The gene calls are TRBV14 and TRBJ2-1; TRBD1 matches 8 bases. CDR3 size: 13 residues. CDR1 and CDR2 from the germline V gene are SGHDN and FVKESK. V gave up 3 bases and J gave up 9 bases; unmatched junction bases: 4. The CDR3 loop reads CASSHRGRGEQFF. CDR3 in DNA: TGTGCCAGCAGCCACAGGGGGCGCGGTGAGCAGTTCTTC. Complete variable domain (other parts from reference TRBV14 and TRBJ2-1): EAGVTQFPSHSVIEKGQTVTLRCDPISGHDNLYWYRRVMGKEIKFLLHFVKESKQDESGMPNNRFLAERTGGTYSTLKVQPAELEDSGVYFCASSHRGRGEQFFGPGTRLTVL.

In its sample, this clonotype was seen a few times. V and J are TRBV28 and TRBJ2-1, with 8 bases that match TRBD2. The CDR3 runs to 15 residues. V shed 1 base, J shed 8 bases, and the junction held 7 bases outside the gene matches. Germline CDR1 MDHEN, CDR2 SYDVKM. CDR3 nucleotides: TGTGCCAGCAGTTTATCGAAGCGGGAGAACGATGAGCAGTTCTTC. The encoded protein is CASSLSKRENDEQFF.

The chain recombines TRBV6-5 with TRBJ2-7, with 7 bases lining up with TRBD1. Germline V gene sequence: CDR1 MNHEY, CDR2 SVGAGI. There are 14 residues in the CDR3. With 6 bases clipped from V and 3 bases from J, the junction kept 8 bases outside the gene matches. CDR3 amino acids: CASSSIGGNYEQYF. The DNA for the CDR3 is TGTGCCAGCAGCTCAATAGGGGGCAACTACGAGCAGTACTTC.

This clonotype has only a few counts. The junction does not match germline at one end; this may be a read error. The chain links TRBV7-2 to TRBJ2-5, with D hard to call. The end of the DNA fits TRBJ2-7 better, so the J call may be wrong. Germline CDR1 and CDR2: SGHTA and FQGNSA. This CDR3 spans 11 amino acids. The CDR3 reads CAGSFGYEQYF. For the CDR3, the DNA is TGTGCCGGCAGCTTCGGTTACGAGCAGTACTTC.

CDR3 nucleotide sequence: TGCAGTGCAACGGACGGTGGATACAATCAGCCCCAGCATTTT. Protein: CSATDGGYNQPQHF. This chain links TRBV20-1 with TRBJ1-5; no reliable D call. V was trimmed by 6 bases and J by 3 bases, leaving 15 bases between them. Germline-derived CDR1 and CDR2 are DFQATT and SNEGSKA (reference sequence). The CDR3 has 14 amino acids.

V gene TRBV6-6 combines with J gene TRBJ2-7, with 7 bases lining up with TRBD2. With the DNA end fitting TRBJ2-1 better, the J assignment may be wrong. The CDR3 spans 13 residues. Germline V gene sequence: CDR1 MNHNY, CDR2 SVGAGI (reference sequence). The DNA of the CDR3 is TGTGCCAGCACTCGAGGACTAGTGAATGAGCAGTTCTTC. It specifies CASTRGLVNEQFF.

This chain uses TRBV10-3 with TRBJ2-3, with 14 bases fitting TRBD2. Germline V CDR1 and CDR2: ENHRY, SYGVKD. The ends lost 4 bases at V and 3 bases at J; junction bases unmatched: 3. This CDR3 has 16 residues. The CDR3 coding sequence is TGTGCCATCAGTGCCGGGACTAGCGGGAGTACAGATACGCAGTATTTT. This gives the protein CAISAGTSGSTDTQYF.

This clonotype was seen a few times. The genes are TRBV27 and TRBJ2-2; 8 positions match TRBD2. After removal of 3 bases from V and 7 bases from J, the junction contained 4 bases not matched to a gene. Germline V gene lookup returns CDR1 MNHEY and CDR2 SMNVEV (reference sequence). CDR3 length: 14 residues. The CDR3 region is CASSFAGGDGELFF. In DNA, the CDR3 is TGTGCCAGCAGTTTTGCGGGGGGCGACGGGGAGCTGTTTTTT.

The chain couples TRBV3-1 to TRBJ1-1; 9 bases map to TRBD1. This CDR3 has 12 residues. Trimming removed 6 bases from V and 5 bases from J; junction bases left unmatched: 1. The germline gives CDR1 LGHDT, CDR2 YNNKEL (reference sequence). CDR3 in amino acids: CASRTGGTEAFF. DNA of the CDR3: TGTGCCAGCAGGACAGGGGGTACTGAAGCTTTCTTT. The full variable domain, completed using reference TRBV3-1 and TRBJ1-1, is DTAVSQTPKYLVTQMGNDKSIKCEQNLGHDTMYWYKQDSKKFLKIMFSYNNKELIINETVPNRFSPKSPDKAHLNLHINSLELGDSAVYFCASRTGGTEAFFGQGTRLTVV.